This T cell receptor beta chain was sequenced in a study of blood T cell repertoires in COVID-19. Whole-study context: COVID-19 samples collected from the United States, Italy and Spain covered acute and convalescent phases.

Profiling relied on immunoSEQ multiplex PCR, and the TCRdb table lists in-frame clones only, not all of them. The sample yields fewer than 150,000 clones, around 80% seen once. The CDR3 is 14 residues long. From germline, CDR1 is KGHSH and CDR2 LQKENI. V was cut by 4 bases and J by 1 base, with 10 bases left in between. The receptor was derived from a human donor in a cohort sampled during active COVID-19. V usage is TRBV18 and J usage is TRBJ1-1; D possibly corresponds to TRBD1 (5 bases). Sequences were obtained from peripheral blood. The CDR3 loop is CASSRAGQNTEAFF. Here the CDR3 DNA reads TGTGCCAGCTCACGAGCAGGGCAGAACACTGAAGCTTTCTTT. Using reference TRBV18 and TRBJ1-1 for the parts outside the CDR3, the full variable domain is NAGVMQNPRHLVRRRGQEARLRCSPMKGHSHVYWYRQLPEEGLKFMVYLQKENIIDESGMPKERFSAEFPKEGPSILRIQQVVRGDSAAYFCASSRAGQNTEAFFGQGTRLTVV.